Detailed here is one T cell receptor (beta chain). The CDR3 is made up of 16 amino acids. The ends lost 2 bases at V and 3 bases at J; junction bases unmatched: 6. Germline V gene lookup returns CDR1 MNHEY and CDR2 SVGAGI. This sample was taken from a study of blood T cell repertoires in COVID-19. Libraries were prepared by immunoSEQ multiplex PCR; TCRdb keeps only in-frame clonotypes and omits some of them. The sample has 250,000 to 300,000 clones; about three quarters are singletons. The chain combines TRBV6-5 with TRBJ2-7, with TRBD2 matching 11 bases. The sequence came from a woman older than 75 with acute or convalescent COVID-19. The sequencing sample was made of peripheral blood. In DNA, the CDR3 is TGTGCCAGCAGTTACAGCGCGGGGACTAGCGGCTACGAGCAGTACTTC. As protein: CASSYSAGTSGYEQYF.